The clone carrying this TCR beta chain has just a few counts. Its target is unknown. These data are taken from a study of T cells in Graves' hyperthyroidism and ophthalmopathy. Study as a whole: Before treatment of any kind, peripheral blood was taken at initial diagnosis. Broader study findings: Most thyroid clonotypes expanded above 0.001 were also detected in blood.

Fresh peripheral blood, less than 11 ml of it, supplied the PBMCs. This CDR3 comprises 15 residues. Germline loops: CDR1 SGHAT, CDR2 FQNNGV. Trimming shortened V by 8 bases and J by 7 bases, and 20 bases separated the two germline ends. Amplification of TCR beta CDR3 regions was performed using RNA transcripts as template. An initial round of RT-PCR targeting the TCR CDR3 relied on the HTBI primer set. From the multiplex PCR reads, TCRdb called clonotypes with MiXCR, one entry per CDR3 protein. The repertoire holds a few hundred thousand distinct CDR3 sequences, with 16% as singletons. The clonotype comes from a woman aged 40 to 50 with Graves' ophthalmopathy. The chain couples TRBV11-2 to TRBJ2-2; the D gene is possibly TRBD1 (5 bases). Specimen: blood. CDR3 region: CASWGLFGVVGELFF. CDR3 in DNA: TGTGCCAGCTGGGGCCTTTTTGGAGTGGTCGGGGAGCTGTTTTTT.